This T cell receptor beta chain was observed in a study of shared clonotypes between healthy human individuals. Looking at the study overall: CD4 naive and CD4 memory each took three plates per donor, while CD8 naive took two and CD8 memory one. General study findings and limits: Generation probability values for non-shared clonotypes were lower than those for clonotypes shared by all four donors.

In regard to this clone: Its antigen is currently unknown.

Repertoires were generated with immunoSEQ multiplex PCR, while TCRdb's copy carries only in-frame clones and drops some. The sample yields millions of clones, just over 90% seen once. The CDR3 loop spans 15 amino acids. V was shortened by 6 bases and J by 2 bases, with 11 bases between the two germline ends. Germline assignment: CDR1 MGHDK and CDR2 SYGVNS. Sequencing used naive CD4+ T cells sorted from blood. Subset given: CD45RA+ positively selected. This sequence joins TRBV25-1 and TRBJ2-6, with D uncertain. The TCR was taken from a man younger than 35 in good health. CDR3 nucleotides: TGTGCCAGCAGAGGCCGAAACCCTGGGGCCAACGTCCTGACTTTC. Protein sequence: CASRGRNPGANVLTF.